Presented here are 9 T cell receptor beta chains from one specimen sequenced in a study of shared clonotypes between healthy human individuals. Clones were sequenced by immunoSEQ multiplex PCR, and TCRdb holds only the in-frame ones, with some missing. The sample holds 650,000 to 800,000 clones; 72% are singletons and the top ten take more than 1.5%. The source material was memory CD4+ T cells sorted from blood. Subset reported: CD45RA-negative fraction. The receptors were sampled from a woman in her 30s in good health.

The rearrangement uses TRBV11-2 and TRBJ2-7; D perhaps matches TRBD2 (5 bases). There are 15 residues in the CDR3. CDR1 and CDR2 (germline): SGHAT, FQNNGV. V lost 2 bases and J 4 bases, leaving 15 bases between the germline ends. CDR3 nucleotides: TGTGCCAGCAGCTTAAAGGCGGGTGAGCCTTACGAGCAGTACTTC. It translates to CASSLKAGEPYEQYF.

The J gene is TRBJ2-3, the V gene TRBV5-1; D is possibly TRBD1 (6 bases). Deletions cut 0 bases from V and 2 bases from J, with 13 bases between. The CDR3 is 16 amino acids. The germline V gene has CDR1 SGHRS and CDR2 YFSETQ. CDR3 in amino acids: CASSLAQGSITDTQYF. The CDR3 DNA is TGCGCCAGCAGCTTGGCGCAGGGGAGCATCACAGATACGCAGTATTTT. The whole variable domain, remainder taken from reference TRBV5-1 and TRBJ2-3, is KAGVTQTPRYLIKTRGQQVTLSCSPISGHRSVSWYQQTPGQGLQFLFEYFSETQRNKGNFPGRFSGRQFSNSRSEMNVSTLELGDSALYLCASSLAQGSITDTQYFGPGTRLTVL.

This chain connects TRBV20-1 to TRBJ2-7, with 7 bases aligning to TRBD2. CDR3 length: 11 residues. After removal of 5 bases from V and 6 bases from J, the junction contained 4 bases not matched to a gene. CDR1 and CDR2 (germline): DFQATT, SNEGSKA (reference sequence). CDR3 nucleotide sequence: TGCAGTGCTCGGGACTATGCCGAGCAGTACTTC. Its translation is CSARDYAEQYF.

J is TRBJ2-3 and V is TRBV19; 8 bases are shared with TRBD2. The CDR3 runs 16 residues. CDR1 and CDR2 (germline): LNHDA, SQIVND (reference sequence). J was trimmed by 0 bases and V by 5 bases; bases with no gene match: 7. CDR3 coding DNA: TGTGCCAGTAGTCCGGGAGGGCCGAGAAGCACAGATACGCAGTATTTT. Translated: CASSPGGPRSTDTQYF.

CDR3 residues: CASSPTTVPNFRV. CDR3 coding DNA: TGTGCCAGCAGTCCTACTACGGTTCCGAATTTTCGGGTC. The V and J genes are TRBV28 and TRBJ2-7; D is unresolved. The germline V gene has CDR1 MDHEN and CDR2 SYDVKM. This CDR3 has 13 amino acids.

The rearrangement uses TRBV4-1 and TRBJ2-3; perhaps TRBD2 as D (5 bases). Germline assignment: CDR1 MGHRA and CDR2 YSYEKL. Trimming left V 3 bases short and J 2 bases short, with 24 bases between. The CDR3 extends over 19 amino acids. CDR3 nucleotides: TGCGCCAGCAGCCATGGGCCCGCGGAGAAAGGACGGGACACAGATACGCAGTATTTT. Translated: CASSHGPAEKGRDTDTQYF.

J is TRBJ1-4 and V is TRBV4-1; 9 nucleotides align to TRBD1. The CDR3 length is 16 residues. The V gene's germline CDR1 is MGHRA and CDR2 YSYEKL. With V trimmed by 4 bases and J by 6 bases, 9 bases remained unmatched. This CDR3 is CASSPWDRVKDEKLFF. Here the CDR3 DNA reads TGCGCCAGCAGCCCCTGGGACAGGGTGAAGGATGAAAAACTGTTTTTT.

This clone was recorded at least ten times. Other DNA sequences in this sample translate to the same CDR3. The V gene is TRBV29-1, the J gene TRBJ1-4, with 7 bases lining up with TRBD1. V lost 6 bases and J lost 5; bases outside the gene matches: 3. The germline gives CDR1 SQVTM, CDR2 ANQGSEA. This CDR3 spans 12 amino acids. The CDR3 DNA reads TGCAGCGTAAGAGGGGGCAATGAAAAACTGTTTTTT. Amino acid sequence: CSVRGGNEKLFF.

This clone has more than one count but fewer than ten. V and J are TRBV19 and TRBJ1-1; D unresolved. V was shortened by 5 bases and J by 1 base, with 17 bases between the two germline ends. Germline CDR1 LNHDA, CDR2 SQIVND (reference sequence). The CDR3 runs 16 residues. CDR3 coding DNA: TGTGCCAGTAGTGATCCTCGAGGGCAGACGAACACTGAAGCTTTCTTT. Translating gives CASSDPRGQTNTEAFF.